This TCR beta chain is drawn from a study of shared clonotypes between healthy human individuals. Overall study: Per donor, three plates held CD4 naive cells, three held CD4 memory, two held CD8 naive and one held CD8 memory.

This CDR3 is built from 15 residues. Per germline, CDR1 LNHNV and CDR2 YYDKDF (reference sequence). The J segment lost 4 bases and the V segment lost 5 bases, leaving 7 bases of the junction unmatched. Every subset's genomic DNA went evenly onto several immunoSEQ plates. Sequencing was performed with immunoSEQ multiplex PCR; in TCRdb, only in-frame clones are kept and a portion is missing. The data contain 2.3 million or so clones, 93% of them singletons. This clone was seen once. Material for sequencing was naive CD4+ T cells from PBMCs. Subset meaning: CD45RA+ positively selected. This chain connects TRBV15 to TRBJ1-5, with 8 bases identical to TRBD1. The receptor's source is a man aged 18 to 29 in good health. Some clones in this sample may be carry-over from other donors' samples. As DNA, the CDR3 is TGTGCCACCAGCCGACAGGGGAGTGGGAATCAGCCCCAGCATTTT. Encoded protein: CATSRQGSGNQPQHF.